These 9 T cell receptor beta chains were all obtained from the same sample, sequenced in a study of response to subunit inactivated influenza vaccine. MiXCR, run by TCRdb on the RT-PCR reads, gives a single entry per CDR3 protein. The sample has about 500,000 distinct CDR3 sequences, roughly 13% seen once. The sequenced sample was PBMCs from blood, obtained about 6 weeks after vaccination. These receptor sequences come from a man aged 50 to 60 who received an inactivated influenza vaccine.

This clonotype was counted between two and nine times. The chain employs TRBV9 and TRBJ2-1; 12 bases map to TRBD2. The V and J ends lost 0 bases and 1 base, in that order; junction bases with no gene match: 8. Germline V gene data show CDR1 as SGDLS and CDR2 as YYNGEE. The CDR3 is 19 amino acids. The CDR3 reads CASSVDETSGRGSYNEQFF. The CDR3 DNA reads as TGTGCCAGCAGCGTAGATGAGACTAGCGGGAGAGGGTCCTACAATGAGCAGTTCTTC.

This clonotype came up a few times. The CDR3, as DNA: TGCGCCAGCAGCCCTACCAGGACCCCCACTGGGCAGTACTTC. It encodes CASSPTRTPTGQYF. V and J are TRBV5-1 and TRBJ2-7; no clear D gene. Between the trimmed V and J ends, which lost 4 bases and 9 bases, there was a span of 20 bases. The CDR3 spans 14 residues. CDR1 is SGHRS, CDR2 YFSETQ, per germline.

The chain employs TRBV13 and TRBJ2-3; the match to TRBD1 covers 7 bases. V trimming: 4 bases; J trimming: 2 bases; junction bases outside the gene matches: 12. Germline V CDR1 and CDR2: PRHDT, FYEKMQ (reference sequence). CDR3 length: 17 residues. The CDR3 loop reads CASSSASKGAYTDTQYF. CDR3 DNA: TGTGCCAGCAGCTCCGCTTCGAAGGGGGCTTACACAGATACGCAGTATTTT.

At least ten counts were recorded for this clonotype. The genes are TRBV4-2 and TRBJ2-1, with 9 bases lining up with TRBD2. There are 15 residues in the CDR3. Looked up from germline, CDR1 is LGHNA and CDR2 is YNFKEQ. V was clipped by 4 bases and J by 4 bases; unmatched bases: 5. The CDR3: CASSPGGREYNEQFF. The CDR3, as DNA: TGTGCCAGCAGCCCAGGCGGGAGGGAGTACAATGAGCAGTTCTTC.

There are a few counts of this clonotype. V usage is TRBV3-1 and J usage is TRBJ2-7, with no clear D. This CDR3 has 13 residues. V was clipped by 5 bases and J by 1 base, with 9 bases between them. Germline V CDR1 and CDR2: LGHDT, YNNKEL (reference sequence). CDR3: CASSIHISYEQYF. DNA for the CDR3: TGTGCCAGCAGCATTCACATATCCTACGAGCAGTACTTC.

This clonotype turned up a few times. J is TRBJ2-1 and V is TRBV3-1; D is perhaps TRBD2 (6 bases). The CDR3 totals 14 residues. Trimming stripped 4 bases from V and 6 bases from J, with 13 bases between. Germline V lookup: CDR1 LGHDT, CDR2 YNNKEL (reference sequence). The CDR3 protein is CASSRGGTGNEQFF. The CDR3 DNA reads as TGTGCCAGCAGCCGCGGAGGGACCGGCAATGAGCAGTTCTTC.

The V call is TRBV12-3 or TRBV12-4, the J call TRBJ2-1; maybe TRBD2 (6 bases). The CDR3 extends over 12 amino acids. Trimming took off 5 bases at V and 9 bases at J, with 11 bases between the two ends. The CDR3 DNA is TGTGCCAGCAGTATTCGGAGGGGTGAGCAGTTCTTC. It translates to CASSIRRGEQFF.

This chain joins TRBV7-2 and TRBJ2-5, with D hard to call. There are 13 residues in the CDR3. Germline V gene data show CDR1 as SGHTA and CDR2 as FQGNSA. V lost 3 bases and J 5 bases, leaving 10 bases between the germline ends. Here the CDR3 DNA reads TGTGCCAGCAGCTTTCAGGCCCTGGAGACCCAGTACTTC. Translating it yields CASSFQALETQYF.

V gene TRBV7-9 combines with J gene TRBJ2-5; possibly TRBD1 for D (5 bases). The ends were cut back, 1 base at V and 2 bases at J, with 11 bases in the middle. The CDR3 spans 15 residues. From germline, CDR1 is SEHNR and CDR2 FQNEAQ (reference sequence). The CDR3 reads CASSLGGLIQETQYF. In nucleotides, the CDR3 is TGTGCCAGCAGCTTAGGGGGCTTGATACAAGAGACCCAGTACTTC.